Many counts were recorded for the clone carrying this T cell receptor (beta chain). The antigen remains unidentified. The data derive from a study of T cells in Graves' hyperthyroidism and ophthalmopathy. The study, taken as a whole, reports: Model-based prediction identified ophthalmopathy a median roughly six months prior to its onset. Blood held most thyroid clonotypes expanded above 0.001 frequency.

J was trimmed by 3 bases and V by 0 bases; bases with no gene match: 5. This CDR3 is 16 amino acids long. Germline V lookup: CDR1 SGHTA, CDR2 FQGNSA. TCR beta CDR3 region amplification was performed from RNA transcripts. A set of HTBI primers served as the primers for a first-round RT-PCR of the TCR CDR3. Via MiXCR, TCRdb re-called the multiplex PCR reads, giving one row per CDR3 protein. The table records hundreds of thousands of distinct CDR3 sequences, around a quarter of them present only once. Uncontrolled infections, other autoimmune diseases, pregnancy or lactation led to exclusion of patients.

The source of this sequence is a woman aged 25 to 39 with Graves' ophthalmopathy. The chain carries TRBV7-2 and TRBJ1-2; 9 positions match TRBD1. Specimen: blood. CDR3 sequence: CASSLAPGQGHYGYTF. The CDR3, as DNA: TGTGCCAGCAGCTTAGCGCCGGGACAGGGACACTATGGCTACACCTTC.